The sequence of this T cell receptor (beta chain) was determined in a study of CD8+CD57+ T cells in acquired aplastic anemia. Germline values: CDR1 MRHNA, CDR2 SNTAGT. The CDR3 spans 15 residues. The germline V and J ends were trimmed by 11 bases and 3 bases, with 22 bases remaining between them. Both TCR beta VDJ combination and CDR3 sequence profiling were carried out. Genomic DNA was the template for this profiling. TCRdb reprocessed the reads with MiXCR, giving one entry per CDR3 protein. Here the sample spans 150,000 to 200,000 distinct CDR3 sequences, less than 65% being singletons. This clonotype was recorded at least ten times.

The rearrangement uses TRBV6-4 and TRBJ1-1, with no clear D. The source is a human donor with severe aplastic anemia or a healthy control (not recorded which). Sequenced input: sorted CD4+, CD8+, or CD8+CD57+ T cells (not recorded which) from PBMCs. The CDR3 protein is CAPARWVLGYTEAFF. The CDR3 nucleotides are TGTGCCCCCGCCAGATGGGTCTTAGGGTACACTGAAGCTTTCTTT.